Each of the 18 T cell receptor beta chains below was sequenced from the same sample in a study of blood T cell repertoires in COVID-19. Data came from immunoSEQ multiplex PCR; TCRdb stores just in-frame clones and leaves some out. The sample lists more than 150,000 clones, 80% occurring once. Sequencing was done on a sample of PBMCs or T cells enriched from blood (not recorded which). These receptors were obtained from a man aged 55-75 years who had been exposed to COVID-19.

This rearrangement joins TRBV3-1 (or the pseudogene TRBV3-2) to TRBJ1-4; 7 bases are shared with TRBD1. Germline values: CDR1 LGHDT, CDR2 YNNKEL (reference sequence). Trimming at V came to 2 bases and at J to 8 bases, leaving 11 bases not matched to a gene. The CDR3 has 16 amino acids. CDR3 nucleotide sequence: TGTGCCAGCAGCCAATCTAGGGGGCAGAATGGGGAAAAACTGTTTTTT. Amino acid sequence: CASSQSRGQNGEKLFF.

CDR3 DNA: TGTGCCAGCCTCATGGAGATGATGAACCTCGAGCAGTACTTC. Residues: CASLMEMMNLEQYF. The chain uses TRBV6-5 and TRBJ2-7; D is uncertain. V was shortened by 8 bases and J by 6 bases, with 20 bases between the two germline ends. The germline gives CDR1 MNHEY, CDR2 SVGAGI. The CDR3 has 14 residues.

The chain employs TRBV19 and TRBJ1-2, with no clear D. Germline CDR1 LNHDA, CDR2 SQIVND (reference sequence). Trimming removed 4 bases at V and 2 bases at J, with 8 bases between. The CDR3 extends over 13 amino acids. The CDR3: CASSTTQNYGYTF. The CDR3 DNA sequence: TGTGCCAGTAGTACCACACAAAACTATGGCTACACCTTC.

The chain is built from TRBV7-9 and TRBJ1-3, with 7 bases identical to TRBD1. The CDR3 spans 18 residues. Trimming removed 3 bases from V and 0 bases from J; junction bases left unmatched: 11. Germline CDR1 reads SEHNR; CDR2 reads FQNEAQ (reference sequence). The CDR3 here is CASSFSTGALNSGNTIYF. The CDR3 DNA follows: TGTGCCAGCAGCTTTTCAACAGGGGCCCTTAACTCTGGAAACACCATATATTTT.

This rearrangement joins TRBV30 to TRBJ1-3; D possibly corresponds to TRBD1 (6 bases). Deletions cut 4 bases from V and 0 bases from J, with 13 bases between. CDR3 length: 15 amino acids. Germline V gene lookup returns CDR1 GTSNPN and CDR2 SVGIG (reference sequence). CDR3 sequence: CAWTVGQNSGNTIYF. The CDR3 DNA follows: TGTGCCTGGACCGTCGGACAGAACTCTGGAAACACCATATATTTT.

The V call is TRBV7-9, the J call TRBJ1-6; the match to TRBD1 covers 9 bases. From germline, CDR1 is SEHNR and CDR2 FQNEAQ (reference sequence). V lost 5 bases and J lost 9; bases outside the gene matches: 5. CDR3 length equals 14 residues. This CDR3 reads CASSLGQGGSPLHF. The CDR3 coding sequence is TGTGCCAGCAGCCTGGGACAGGGTGGTTCACCCCTCCACTTT.

Only a few counts were recorded for this clone. This chain connects TRBV6-5 to TRBJ2-7, with D possibly being TRBD2 (5 bases). The CDR3 loop spans 15 amino acids. The ends were cut back, 7 bases at V and 6 bases at J, with 22 bases in the middle. CDR1 and CDR2 from the germline V gene are MNHEY and SVGAGI. CDR3 in DNA: TGTGCCAGCAACATTTTGTCCCCGGGAAGAGGCGAGCAGTACTTC. Translation: CASNILSPGRGEQYF.

The chain employs TRBV10-1 and TRBJ1-2, with TRBD1 identical over 10 bases. Germline trimming cut 2 bases from V and 4 bases from J; bases unmatched to any gene: 13. This CDR3 region has 18 residues. Germline V gene lookup returns CDR1 WNHNN and CDR2 SYGVQD (reference sequence). CDR3 nucleotide sequence: TGCGCCAGCAGTGAGCCAGCCCCAAATAGGACAGGGGGCTATGGCTACACCTTC. Protein product: CASSEPAPNRTGGYGYTF.

The chain has TRBV6-5 and TRBJ1-1; 7 positions match TRBD1. Germline CDR1 reads MNHEY; CDR2 reads SVGAGI. The CDR3 covers 12 residues. V was pared by 8 bases and J by 11 bases, with 11 bases of the junction left unmatched. As DNA, the CDR3 is TGTGCCAGCCACGAACAGGGGCTGGGTGCTTTCTTT. This codes for CASHEQGLGAFF.

The rearrangement uses TRBV27 and TRBJ2-5, with 7 nucleotides matching TRBD2. Germline V gives CDR1 MNHEY, CDR2 SMNVEV (reference sequence). The CDR3 spans 12 residues. J was trimmed by 7 bases and V by 3 bases; bases with no gene match: 2. CDR3 protein: CASSFPGGTQYF. In DNA form, the CDR3 reads TGTGCCAGCAGTTTTCCGGGAGGGACCCAGTACTTC.

V and J are TRBV25-1 and TRBJ2-2; TRBD1 is a possible D gene (6 bases). The V end was cut by 5 bases, the J end by 1 base, with 11 bases between. The CDR3 consists of 15 residues. CDR1 and CDR2 from the germline V gene are MGHDK and SYGVNS. CDR3 loop: CASSSLGQNTGELFF. The CDR3, as DNA: TGTGCCAGCAGTAGCCTGGGACAGAACACCGGGGAGCTGTTTTTT.

The V gene is TRBV7-8, the J gene TRBJ2-3, with 13 bases matching TRBD2. The J segment lost 0 bases and the V segment lost 1 base, leaving 10 bases of the junction unmatched. This CDR3 comprises 20 residues. Germline V gene sequence: CDR1 SGHVS, CDR2 FQNEAQ. The CDR3 region has the DNA TGTGCCAGCAGCTTAGTAGCTGCCGGGACTAGCGGGACTAGCACAGATACGCAGTATTTT. It translates to CASSLVAAGTSGTSTDTQYF.

The CDR3 region has the DNA TGTGCCAGCAGAGGGCTAGCGGGTAACAATGAGCAGTTCTTC. Protein sequence: CASRGLAGNNEQFF. The rearrangement links TRBV6-5 to TRBJ2-1; 8 nucleotides match TRBD2. This CDR3 contains 14 residues. After removal of 6 bases from V and 5 bases from J, the junction contained 6 bases not matched to a gene. Germline V CDR1 and CDR2: MNHEY, SVGAGI.

A single count supports this clone. The chain carries TRBV4-3 and TRBJ2-7; D remains unclear. V lost 1 base to trimming and J lost 1 base, with 8 bases between them. This CDR3 region has 14 residues. CDR1 LGHNA and CDR2 YSLEER come from the germline V gene. CDR3 DNA: TGCGCCAGCAGCCAAGTTTTTCCTTCCTACGAGCAGTACTTC. Protein product: CASSQVFPSYEQYF.

The DNA for the CDR3 is TGTGCCACCAGCAGAGATCTCGGGGGGGCCCGTTACGAGCAGTACTTC. Translating gives CATSRDLGGARYEQYF. The chain couples TRBV15 to TRBJ2-7, with 8 bases matching TRBD2. The CDR3 loop spans 16 amino acids. CDR1 is LNHNV and CDR2 is YYDKDF in the germline V gene (reference sequence). With 0 bases clipped from V and 4 bases from J, the junction kept 8 bases outside the gene matches.

The chain couples TRBV7-2 to TRBJ2-7; 8 bases match TRBD2. CDR1 and CDR2 (germline): SGHTA, FQGNSA. The CDR3 covers 15 residues. The ends lost 1 base at V and 6 bases at J; junction bases unmatched: 8. The CDR3 nucleotides are TGTGCCAGCAGCTTAGAAGGGCTAGCGGGCGGCGAGCAGTACTTC. Amino acid sequence: CASSLEGLAGGEQYF.

The rearrangement joins TRBV5-4 to TRBJ1-1, with TRBD1 as a possible D gene (6 bases). The V gene's germline CDR1 is SGHNT and CDR2 YYREEE (reference sequence). The length of the CDR3 is 13 residues. V gave up 4 bases and J gave up 5 bases, with 12 bases separating them. The CDR3 sequence: CASSHREGTEAFF. CDR3 DNA: TGTGCCAGCAGCCACAGGGAGGGGACTGAAGCTTTCTTT.

This chain joins TRBV28 and TRBJ1-3; a weak D match, TRBD1 (5 bases). In germline, CDR1 is MDHEN, CDR2 SYDVKM. Trimming stripped 2 bases from V and 4 bases from J, with 12 bases between. This CDR3 is built from 15 residues. The DNA for the CDR3 is TGTGCCAGCAGTTTAAGCGGGACCGCCGGAAACACCATATATTTT. Amino acids: CASSLSGTAGNTIYF.